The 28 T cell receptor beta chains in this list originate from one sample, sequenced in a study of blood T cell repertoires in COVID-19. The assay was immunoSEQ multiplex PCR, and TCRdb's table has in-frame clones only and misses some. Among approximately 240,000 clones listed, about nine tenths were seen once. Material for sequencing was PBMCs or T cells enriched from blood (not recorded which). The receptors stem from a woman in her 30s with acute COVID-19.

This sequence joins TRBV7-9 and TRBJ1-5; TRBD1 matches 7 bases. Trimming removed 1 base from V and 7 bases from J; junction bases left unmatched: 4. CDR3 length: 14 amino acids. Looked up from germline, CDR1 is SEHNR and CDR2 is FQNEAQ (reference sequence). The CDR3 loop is CASSLEGGQQPQHF. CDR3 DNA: TGTGCCAGCAGCTTAGAGGGGGGACAGCAGCCCCAGCATTTT.

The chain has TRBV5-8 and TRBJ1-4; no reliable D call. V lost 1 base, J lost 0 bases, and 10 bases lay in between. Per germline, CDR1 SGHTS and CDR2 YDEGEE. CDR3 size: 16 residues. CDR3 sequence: CASSLSVIATNEKLFF. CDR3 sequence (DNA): TGTGCCAGCAGCTTGTCTGTTATCGCAACTAATGAAAAACTGTTTTTT.

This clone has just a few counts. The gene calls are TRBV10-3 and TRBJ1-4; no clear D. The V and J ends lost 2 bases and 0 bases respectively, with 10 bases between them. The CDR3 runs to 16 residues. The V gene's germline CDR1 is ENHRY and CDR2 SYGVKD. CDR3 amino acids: CAISEAAGPTNEKLFF. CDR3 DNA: TGTGCCATCAGTGAGGCTGCGGGCCCAACTAATGAAAAACTGTTTTTT.

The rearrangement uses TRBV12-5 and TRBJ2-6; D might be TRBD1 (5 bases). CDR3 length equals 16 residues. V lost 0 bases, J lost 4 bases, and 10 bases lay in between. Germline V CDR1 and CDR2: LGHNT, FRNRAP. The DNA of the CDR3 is TGTGCTAGTGGTTTGGTACAAGGGGTCGGGGCCAACGTCCTGACTTTC. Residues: CASGLVQGVGANVLTF.

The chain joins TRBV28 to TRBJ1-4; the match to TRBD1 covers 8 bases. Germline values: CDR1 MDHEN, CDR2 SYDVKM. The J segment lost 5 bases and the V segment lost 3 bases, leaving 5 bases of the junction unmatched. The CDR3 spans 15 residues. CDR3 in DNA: TGTGCCAGCAGTTTGCCCAGGGGGCGCAATGAAAAACTGTTTTTT. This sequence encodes CASSLPRGRNEKLFF.

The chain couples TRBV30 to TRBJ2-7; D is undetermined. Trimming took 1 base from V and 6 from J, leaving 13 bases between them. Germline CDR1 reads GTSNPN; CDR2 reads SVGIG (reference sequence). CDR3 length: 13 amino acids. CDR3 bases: TGTGCCTGGAGTGCCTCTAACCTAGGCGAGCAGTACTTC. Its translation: CAWSASNLGEQYF.

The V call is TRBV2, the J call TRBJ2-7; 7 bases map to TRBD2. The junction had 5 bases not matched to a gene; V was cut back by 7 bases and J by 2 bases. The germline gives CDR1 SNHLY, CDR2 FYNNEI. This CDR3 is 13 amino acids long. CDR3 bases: TGTGCCAGCACCAGGGAGGGGCCCTACGAGCAGTACTTC. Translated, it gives CASTREGPYEQYF.

The CDR3 loop is CASSPPGKANNEQFF. The CDR3 DNA is TGTGCCAGCAGCCCCCCAGGGAAAGCTAACAATGAGCAGTTCTTC. The chain joins TRBV7-3 to TRBJ2-1; a weak D match, TRBD1 (5 bases). Per the germline V gene, CDR1 is SGHTA and CDR2 is FQGTGA. The CDR3 spans 15 residues. Trimming removed 5 bases at V and 5 bases at J, with 16 bases between.

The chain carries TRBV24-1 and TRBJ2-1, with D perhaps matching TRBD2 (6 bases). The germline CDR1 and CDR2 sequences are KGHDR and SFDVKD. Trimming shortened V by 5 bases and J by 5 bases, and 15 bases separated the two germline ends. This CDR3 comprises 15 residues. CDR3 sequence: CATSAGERGDNEQFF. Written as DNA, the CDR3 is TGTGCCACCAGTGCGGGGGAACGAGGAGACAATGAGCAGTTCTTC.

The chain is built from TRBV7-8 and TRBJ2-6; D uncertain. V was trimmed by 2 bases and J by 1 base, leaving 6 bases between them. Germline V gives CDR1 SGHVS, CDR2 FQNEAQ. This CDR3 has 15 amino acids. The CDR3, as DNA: TGTGCCAGCAGCTTATCACAGTCTGGGGCCAACGTCCTGACTTTC. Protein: CASSLSQSGANVLTF.

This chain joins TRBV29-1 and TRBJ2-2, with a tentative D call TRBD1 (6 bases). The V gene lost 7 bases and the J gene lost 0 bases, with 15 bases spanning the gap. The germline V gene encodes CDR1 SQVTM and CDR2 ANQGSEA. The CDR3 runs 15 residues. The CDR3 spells CSANTGHANTGELFF. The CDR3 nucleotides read TGCAGCGCCAATACAGGGCACGCGAACACCGGGGAGCTGTTTTTT.

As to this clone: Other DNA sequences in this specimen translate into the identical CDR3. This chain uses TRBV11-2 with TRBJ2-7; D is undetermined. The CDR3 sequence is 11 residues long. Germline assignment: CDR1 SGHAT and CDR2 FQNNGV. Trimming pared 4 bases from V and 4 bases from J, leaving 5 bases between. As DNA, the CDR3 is TGTGCCAGCAGCTCAACTTACGAGCAGTACTTC. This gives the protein CASSSTYEQYF.

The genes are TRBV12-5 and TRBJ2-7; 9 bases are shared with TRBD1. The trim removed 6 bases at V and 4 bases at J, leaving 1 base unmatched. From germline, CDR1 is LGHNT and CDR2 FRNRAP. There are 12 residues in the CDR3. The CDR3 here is CASGTGGYEQYF. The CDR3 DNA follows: TGTGCTAGTGGGACAGGGGGGTACGAGCAGTACTTC.

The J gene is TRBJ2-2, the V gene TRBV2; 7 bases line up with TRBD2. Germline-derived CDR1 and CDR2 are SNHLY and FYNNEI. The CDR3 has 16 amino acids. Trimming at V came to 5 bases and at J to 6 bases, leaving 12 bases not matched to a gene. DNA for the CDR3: TGTGCCAGCAGTCCACCGGGACTAAACTCCGCCGGGGAGCTGTTTTTT. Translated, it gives CASSPPGLNSAGELFF.

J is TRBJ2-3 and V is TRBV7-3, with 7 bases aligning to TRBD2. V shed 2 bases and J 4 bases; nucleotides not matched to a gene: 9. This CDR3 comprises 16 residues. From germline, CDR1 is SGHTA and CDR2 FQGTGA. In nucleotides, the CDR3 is TGTGCCAGCAGCTTATTGTCTGGCGGGAGCCCAGATACGCAGTATTTT. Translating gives CASSLLSGGSPDTQYF. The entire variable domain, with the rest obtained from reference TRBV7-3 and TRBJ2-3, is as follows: GAGVSQTPSNKVTEKGKYVELRCDPISGHTALYWYRQSLGQGPEFLIYFQGTGAADDSGLPNDRFFAVRPEGSVSTLKIQRTERGDSAVYLCASSLLSGGSPDTQYFGPGTRLTVL.

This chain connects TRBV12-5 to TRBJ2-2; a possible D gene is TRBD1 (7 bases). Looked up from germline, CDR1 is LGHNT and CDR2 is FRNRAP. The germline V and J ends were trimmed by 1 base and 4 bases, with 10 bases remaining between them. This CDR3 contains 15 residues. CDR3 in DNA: TGTGCTAGTGGTTTGGGACAGGGAGGCACCGGGGAGCTGTTTTTT. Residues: CASGLGQGGTGELFF.

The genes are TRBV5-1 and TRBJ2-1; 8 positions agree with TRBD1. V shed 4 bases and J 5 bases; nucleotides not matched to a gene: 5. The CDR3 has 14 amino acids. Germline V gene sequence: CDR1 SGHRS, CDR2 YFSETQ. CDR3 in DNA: TGCGCCAGCAGCCCAGCAGGGGGCAACAATGAGCAGTTCTTC. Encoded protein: CASSPAGGNNEQFF.

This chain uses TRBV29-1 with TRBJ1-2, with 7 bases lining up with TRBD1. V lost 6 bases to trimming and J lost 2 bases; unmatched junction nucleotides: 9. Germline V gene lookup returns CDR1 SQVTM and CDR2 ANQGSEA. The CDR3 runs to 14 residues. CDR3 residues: CSVYGTEENYGYTF. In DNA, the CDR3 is TGCAGCGTGTACGGGACAGAAGAAAACTATGGCTACACCTTC.

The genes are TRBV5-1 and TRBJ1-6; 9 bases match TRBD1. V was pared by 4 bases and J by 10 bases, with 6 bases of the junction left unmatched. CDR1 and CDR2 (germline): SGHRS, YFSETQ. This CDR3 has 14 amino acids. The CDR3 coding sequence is TGCGCCAGCAGCCGGGACAGGGCGGACTCACCCCTCCACTTT. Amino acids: CASSRDRADSPLHF.

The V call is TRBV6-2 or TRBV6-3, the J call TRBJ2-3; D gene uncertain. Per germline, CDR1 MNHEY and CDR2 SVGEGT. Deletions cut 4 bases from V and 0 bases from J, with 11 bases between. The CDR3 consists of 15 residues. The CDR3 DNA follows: TGTGCCAGCAGTTTGACGGAGACTAGCACAGATACGCAGTATTTT. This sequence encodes CASSLTETSTDTQYF.

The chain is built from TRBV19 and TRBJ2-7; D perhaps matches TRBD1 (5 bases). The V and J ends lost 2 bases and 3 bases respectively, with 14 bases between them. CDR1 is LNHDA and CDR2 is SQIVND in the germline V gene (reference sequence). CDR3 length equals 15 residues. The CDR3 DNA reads TGTGCCAGTAGTATAACCCAGGGTTCGGGCTACGAGCAGTACTTC. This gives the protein CASSITQGSGYEQYF.

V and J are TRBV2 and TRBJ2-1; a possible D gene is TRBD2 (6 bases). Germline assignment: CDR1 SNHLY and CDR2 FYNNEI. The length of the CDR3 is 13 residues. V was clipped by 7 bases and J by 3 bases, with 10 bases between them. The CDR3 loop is CASKAGHYNEQFF. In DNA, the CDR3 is TGTGCCAGCAAAGCGGGCCACTACAATGAGCAGTTCTTC.

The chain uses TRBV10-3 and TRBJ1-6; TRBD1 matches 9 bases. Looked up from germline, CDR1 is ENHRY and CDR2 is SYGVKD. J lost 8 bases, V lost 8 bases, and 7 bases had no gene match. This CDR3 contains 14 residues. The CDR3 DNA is TGTGCCATCGCGCTCCGACAGGGGGATTCACCCCTCCACTTT. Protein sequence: CAIALRQGDSPLHF.

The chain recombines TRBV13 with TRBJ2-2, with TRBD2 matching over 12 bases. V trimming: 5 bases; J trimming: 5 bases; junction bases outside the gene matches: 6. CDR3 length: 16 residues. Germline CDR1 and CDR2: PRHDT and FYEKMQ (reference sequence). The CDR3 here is CASSPGTSGQTGELFF. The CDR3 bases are TGTGCCAGCAGCCCCGGGACTAGCGGGCAAACCGGGGAGCTGTTTTTT.

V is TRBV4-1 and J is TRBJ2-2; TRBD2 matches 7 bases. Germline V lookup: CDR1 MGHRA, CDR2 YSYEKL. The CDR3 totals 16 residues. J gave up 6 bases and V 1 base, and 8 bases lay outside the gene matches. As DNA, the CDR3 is TGCGCCAGCAGCCAAGGCCTGATAGGGAGGGCCGGGGAGCTGTTTTTT. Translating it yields CASSQGLIGRAGELFF.

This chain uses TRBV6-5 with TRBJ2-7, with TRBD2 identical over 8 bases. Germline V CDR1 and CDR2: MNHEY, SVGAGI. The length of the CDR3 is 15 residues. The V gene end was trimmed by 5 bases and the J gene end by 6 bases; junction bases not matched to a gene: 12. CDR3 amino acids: CASSPAGGRGGEQYF. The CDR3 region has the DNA TGTGCCAGCAGTCCCGCGGGGGGCAGGGGAGGCGAGCAGTACTTC.

The CDR3: CASSLWTGGNTEAFF. The CDR3 nucleotides are TGCGCCAGCAGCTTGTGGACAGGGGGTAACACTGAAGCTTTCTTT. The genes are TRBV5-1 and TRBJ1-1; 10 bases are shared with TRBD1. V was clipped by 1 base and J by 2 bases; unmatched bases: 2. CDR3 length equals 15 residues. Germline V gene data show CDR1 as SGHRS and CDR2 as YFSETQ.

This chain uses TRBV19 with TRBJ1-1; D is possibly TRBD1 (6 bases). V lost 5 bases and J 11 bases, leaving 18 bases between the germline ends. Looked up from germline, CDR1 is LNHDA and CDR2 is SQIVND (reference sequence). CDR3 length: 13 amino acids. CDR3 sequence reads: CASSHRGGPGAFF. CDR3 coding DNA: TGTGCCAGTAGTCATCGCGGGGGCCCGGGGGCTTTCTTT.